The next 29 T cell receptor beta chains were all read from a single sample in a study of breast tumors, draining lymph nodes, adjacent tissues. TCRdb used MiXCR to reprocess the multiplex PCR reads, holding one entry per CDR3 protein. In the table there are just over 30,000 distinct CDR3 sequences, under 80% of which are singletons. The source material was breast tumor tissue. The origin of the receptors is a female donor with breast cancer. Some clones in this sample may be carry-over from other donors' samples.

The gene calls are TRBV2 and TRBJ2-3, with 8 positions matching TRBD1. This CDR3 is 15 amino acids long. Germline assignment: CDR1 SNHLY and CDR2 FYNNEI. The J segment lost 0 bases and the V segment lost 8 bases, leaving 7 bases of the junction unmatched. The CDR3 sequence is CASSWTGFSTDTQYF. Here the CDR3 DNA reads TGTGCCAGCTCCTGGACAGGGTTTAGCACAGATACGCAGTATTTT.

The gene calls are TRBV25-1 and TRBJ1-5; no clear D gene. The CDR3 is made up of 13 amino acids. The V end was cut by 5 bases, the J end by 3 bases, with 8 bases between. CDR1 and CDR2 (germline): MGHDK, SYGVNS. CDR3 nucleotides: TGTGCCAGCAGTTCTGGGTACAATCAGCCCCAGCATTTT. Encoded protein: CASSSGYNQPQHF.

A note on this clonotype: A read error may account for a junction end that differs from germline. The rearrangement joins TRBV7-2 to TRBJ2-7; 9 positions agree with TRBD2. This CDR3 contains 17 residues. CDR1 is SGHTA, CDR2 FQGNSA, per germline. CDR3 sequence: CASSLDLEAGGPYGQYF. CDR3 sequence (DNA): TGTGCCAGCAGCTTAGACCTTGAAGCGGGGGGTCCCTACGGGCAGTACTTC.

Note on this clonotype: The conserved closing phenylalanine or tryptophan is absent in this CDR3, likely reflecting a read error. This sequence joins TRBV25-1 and TRBJ2-7, with 9 bases fitting TRBD1. Germline lookup yields CDR1 MGHDK and CDR2 SYGVNS. This CDR3 is 13 amino acids long. The V segment lost 6 bases and the J segment 0 bases; nucleotides outside the gene matches: 0. In DNA, the CDR3 is TGTGCCAGCAGGACAGGGGGCTCCTACGAGCAGTACCTC. Protein sequence: CASRTGGSYEQYL.

CDR3 DNA sequence: TGCAGTGCTAACATACAGGGGGCGAGGGGCTACACCTTC. Translation gives CSANIQGARGYTF. This chain links TRBV20-1 with TRBJ1-2; 9 bases line up with TRBD1. Germline V gene sequence: CDR1 DFQATT, CDR2 SNEGSKA (reference sequence). V lost 4 bases to trimming and J lost 8 bases; unmatched junction nucleotides: 8. The CDR3 extends over 13 amino acids.

The V call is TRBV29-1, the J call TRBJ2-3; TRBD2 aligns across 9 bases. V was clipped by 3 bases and J by 1 base; unmatched bases: 11. The length of the CDR3 is 17 residues. Looked up from germline, CDR1 is SQVTM and CDR2 is ANQGSEA. The CDR3 sequence: CSVEGWSGGRGTDTQYF. The CDR3 region has the DNA TGCAGCGTTGAGGGGTGGAGCGGGGGGCGGGGCACAGATACGCAGTATTTT.

The chain combines TRBV6-6 with TRBJ1-4; a possible D gene is TRBD1 (5 bases). In germline, CDR1 is MNHNY, CDR2 SVGAGI (reference sequence). The CDR3 runs 14 residues. Trimming took off 7 bases at V and 6 bases at J, with 15 bases between the two ends. The CDR3 sequence: CASTPWRGDEKLFF. The CDR3, as DNA: TGTGCCAGCACTCCGTGGCGGGGGGATGAAAAACTGTTTTTT.

The chain carries TRBV20-1 and TRBJ2-5, with 15 nucleotides matching TRBD2. CDR1 DFQATT and CDR2 SNEGSKA come from the germline V gene (reference sequence). V trimming: 3 bases; J trimming: 1 base; junction bases outside the gene matches: 0. The CDR3 loop spans 15 amino acids. The CDR3 sequence: CSARGLAGGQETQYF. In DNA form, the CDR3 reads TGCAGTGCTAGGGGACTAGCGGGGGGCCAAGAGACCCAGTACTTC.

Of note for this clonotype: A much bigger clone sits one base away, suggesting this may be a read error. The chain joins TRBV20-1 to TRBJ2-7; D remains ambiguous. The V gene's germline CDR1 is DFQATT and CDR2 SNEGSKA (reference sequence). The CDR3 has 9 residues. V was clipped by 5 bases and J by 7 bases, with 6 bases between them. CDR3 in DNA: TGCAGTGCTGGGAAGGAGCAGTACTTC. Its translation is CSAGKEQYF.

At least ten counts were recorded for this clonotype. This chain joins TRBV6-1 and TRBJ2-4; no clear D. V lost 4 bases and J 5 bases, leaving 6 bases between the germline ends. This CDR3 has 12 residues. Germline V gene lookup returns CDR1 MNHNS and CDR2 SASEGT. In DNA form, the CDR3 reads TGTGCCAGCAGTGTTGACCAAAACATTCAGTACTTC. Protein sequence: CASSVDQNIQYF.

The rearrangement joins TRBV4-1 to TRBJ1-3; D not resolved. CDR1 and CDR2 (germline): MGHRA, YSYEKL. Trimming took 2 bases from V and 4 from J, leaving 6 bases between them. There are 13 residues in the CDR3. The chain's CDR3 is CASSQTKGNTIYF. CDR3 nucleotide sequence: TGCGCCAGCAGCCAAACAAAGGGAAACACCATATATTTT.

Ten or more counts support this clonotype. The rearrangement joins TRBV20-1 to TRBJ1-2, with 11 bases fitting TRBD1. Germline V CDR1 and CDR2: DFQATT, SNEGSKA (reference sequence). This CDR3 has 13 amino acids. The J segment lost 2 bases and the V segment lost 5 bases, leaving 1 base of the junction unmatched. The CDR3 reads CSAGDRGNYGYTF. CDR3 sequence (DNA): TGCAGTGCTGGGGACAGGGGGAACTATGGCTACACCTTC.

In this sample, this clonotype is medium-sized. The chain employs TRBV20-1 and TRBJ2-2; 11 nucleotides match TRBD1. V shed 6 bases and J 7 bases; nucleotides not matched to a gene: 7. Germline loops: CDR1 DFQATT, CDR2 SNEGSKA (reference sequence). The CDR3 sequence is 14 residues long. The CDR3 sequence: CSAIGQGASGELFF. CDR3 DNA sequence: TGCAGTGCCATCGGACAGGGGGCAAGCGGGGAGCTGTTTTTT.

The chain joins TRBV9 to TRBJ2-1; 12 bases are shared with TRBD1. This CDR3 has 14 residues. The germline V gene encodes CDR1 SGDLS and CDR2 YYNGEE. The J segment lost 7 bases and the V segment lost 4 bases, leaving 3 bases of the junction unmatched. The CDR3 DNA sequence: TGTGCCAGCAGCCCGGGACAGGGGGCGAATGAGCAGTTCTTC. It codes for CASSPGQGANEQFF.

This chain uses TRBV2 with TRBJ2-7; TRBD1 matches 7 bases. Germline CDR1 and CDR2: SNHLY and FYNNEI. The CDR3 runs 14 residues. V trimming: 7 bases; J trimming: 1 base; junction bases outside the gene matches: 7. This CDR3 reads CASNLAGGSYEQYF. CDR3 DNA: TGTGCCAGCAATCTGGCAGGGGGATCCTACGAGCAGTACTTC.

In this sample, this clonotype is medium-sized (0.01 to 0.1%). The CDR3 nucleotides are TGCAGTGCTTCCCCTTGGGGAGCGGGAGTTGTTAATGAGCAGTTCTTC. As protein: CSASPWGAGVVNEQFF. This chain connects TRBV20-1 to TRBJ2-1, with 8 bases matching TRBD2. J lost 7 bases, V lost 5 bases, and 16 bases had no gene match. The CDR3 consists of 16 residues. Germline V lookup: CDR1 DFQATT, CDR2 SNEGSKA (reference sequence).

By share, this clonotype counts as medium-sized. V usage is TRBV5-1 and J usage is TRBJ1-4, with D maybe TRBD1 (5 bases). The V and J ends lost 0 bases and 7 bases respectively, with 7 bases between them. The CDR3 runs 13 residues. The germline gives CDR1 SGHRS, CDR2 YFSETQ. The CDR3: CASSLGDGEKLFF. The CDR3 nucleotides read TGCGCCAGCAGCTTGGGGGACGGTGAAAAACTGTTTTTT.

The chain joins TRBV7-6 to TRBJ2-1; TRBD1 or TRBD2 may be the D gene (5 bases each). Germline loops: CDR1 SGHVS, CDR2 FNYEAQ. Trimming removed 6 bases from V and 7 bases from J, with 16 bases in between. This CDR3 has 14 amino acids. DNA of the CDR3: TGTGCCAGCAGAGAGGGCCAGGGTTTAAATGAGCAGTTCTTC. Amino acid sequence: CASREGQGLNEQFF.

As for this clonotype: Germline is not matched at one junction end, which may reflect a read error. The gene calls are TRBV5-5 and TRBJ2-7, with 10 bases that match TRBD1. This CDR3 contains 14 residues. The germline gives CDR1 SGHKS, CDR2 YYEKEE (reference sequence). Written as DNA, the CDR3 is TGCGCCAGCACTTCCCGGGACAGGGGCTACGAGCAGTACTTC. Protein product: CASTSRDRGYEQYF.

This clonotype has at least ten counts. The gene calls are TRBV4-1 and TRBJ2-3; 9 nucleotides match TRBD2. V was clipped by 0 bases and J by 1 base; unmatched bases: 8. The CDR3 runs to 18 residues. The germline gives CDR1 MGHRA, CDR2 YSYEKL. The CDR3 loop reads CASSQDRFAGGGTDTQYF. The CDR3 DNA reads as TGCGCCAGCAGCCAAGATCGATTTGCGGGAGGGGGCACAGATACGCAGTATTTT.

The chain is built from TRBV6-5 and TRBJ1-6, with D tentatively TRBD1 (5 bases). CDR1 and CDR2 from the germline V gene are MNHEY and SVGAGI. The V and J ends lost 6 bases and 1 base respectively, with 22 bases between them. The CDR3 loop spans 19 amino acids. The CDR3 here is CASRPAMGPRVSYNSPLHF. Here the CDR3 DNA reads TGTGCCAGCAGACCCGCAATGGGGCCAAGAGTTTCCTATAATTCACCCCTCCACTTT.

Here the CDR3 reads CASSELHEQYF. The CDR3, as DNA: TGTGCCAGCAGTGAACTCCACGAGCAGTACTTC. This chain connects TRBV12-3 or TRBV12-4 to TRBJ2-7; D gene uncertain. The CDR3 totals 11 residues. V lost 5 bases to trimming and J lost 5 bases, with 7 bases between them.

V and J are TRBV2 and TRBJ1-6; unclear D gene. Germline values: CDR1 SNHLY, CDR2 FYNNEI. CDR3 length equals 12 residues. The ends were cut back, 2 bases at V and 14 bases at J, with 10 bases in the middle. The CDR3 sequence: CASSEPLRALHF. In nucleotides, the CDR3 is TGTGCCAGCAGTGAACCGCTAAGGGCCCTCCACTTT.

This clonotype was detected a few times. The chain uses TRBV20-1 and TRBJ1-5, with D unresolved. The V gene lost 0 bases and the J gene lost 6 bases, with 12 bases spanning the gap. The CDR3 has 14 amino acids. CDR1 and CDR2 from the germline V gene are DFQATT and SNEGSKA (reference sequence). The CDR3: CSARDPEASQPQHF. DNA for the CDR3: TGCAGTGCTAGAGACCCCGAGGCCAGTCAGCCCCAGCATTTT.

This clonotype showed up many times. The rearrangement joins TRBV7-2 to TRBJ1-1, with D perhaps matching TRBD1 (5 bases). This CDR3 comprises 14 residues. Germline CDR1 is SGHTA and CDR2 is FQGNSA. Trimming removed 1 base at V and 3 bases at J, with 9 bases between. The CDR3 protein is CASSLVGEHTEAFF. DNA of the CDR3: TGTGCCAGCAGCTTAGTGGGGGAGCACACTGAAGCTTTCTTT.

This rearrangement joins TRBV7-8 to TRBJ1-2, with D possibly being TRBD1 (6 bases). Germline CDR1 SGHVS, CDR2 FQNEAQ. V was clipped by 6 bases and J by 0 bases, with 14 bases between them. This CDR3 has 15 amino acids. CDR3 in amino acids: CASSPRWGPNYGYTF. The CDR3 DNA reads TGTGCCAGCAGTCCCAGGTGGGGGCCTAACTATGGCTACACCTTC.

CDR3 loop: CASSLAGGIADEQYF. In nucleotides, the CDR3 is TGTGCCAGCAGCTTGGCGGGCGGGATAGCCGACGAGCAGTACTTC. The chain has TRBV7-9 and TRBJ2-7; possibly TRBD2 for D (6 bases). Between the trimmed V and J ends, which lost 3 bases and 5 bases, there was a span of 17 bases. The CDR3 loop spans 15 amino acids. Germline V gene sequence: CDR1 SEHNR, CDR2 FQNEAQ (reference sequence).

This clonotype was picked up many times. This chain joins TRBV20-1 and TRBJ1-1, with D possibly matching TRBD1 (6 bases). CDR1 and CDR2 from the germline V gene are DFQATT and SNEGSKA (reference sequence). The V gene lost 3 bases and the J gene lost 0 bases, with 14 bases spanning the gap. This CDR3 spans 15 amino acids. CDR3 bases: TGCAGTGCTAGGGACTGGACAGCCCTGAACACTGAAGCTTTCTTT. Amino acid sequence: CSARDWTALNTEAFF.

V usage is TRBV15 and J usage is TRBJ1-2; D unclear. V lost 0 bases to trimming and J lost 0 bases, with 8 bases between them. Germline V gene data show CDR1 as LNHNV and CDR2 as YYDKDF (reference sequence). The CDR3 consists of 15 residues. CDR3 sequence reads: CATSREGIANYGYTF. CDR3 nucleotides: TGTGCCACCAGCAGAGAGGGCATCGCTAACTATGGCTACACCTTC. Looking up the rest from reference TRBV15 and TRBJ1-2 gives the full variable domain: DAMVIQNPRYQVTQFGKPVTLSCSQTLNHNVMYWYQQKSSQAPKLLFHYYDKDFNNEADTPDNFQSRRPNTSFCFLDIRSPGLGDTAMYLCATSREGIANYGYTFGSGTRLTVV.